This T cell receptor beta chain was retrieved from a study of technical replicates of blood from a handful of donors. The CDR3 covers 14 residues. In germline, CDR1 is SGHVS, CDR2 FNYEAQ. The ends were cut back, 2 bases at V and 3 bases at J, with 11 bases in the middle. Only in-frame clones appear in the TCRdb table, and some are missing; sequencing was by immunoSEQ multiplex PCR. Of tens of thousands of clones listed, 90% to 95% are singletons. This rearrangement joins TRBV7-6 to TRBJ2-7; TRBD1 might be the D (5 bases). The sequencing sample was made of PBMCs. The TCR was taken from a human donor in good health. Some clones in this sample may be carry-over from other donors' samples. The CDR3 region has the DNA TGTGCCAGCAGCTTATTCCAGGGAAACTACGAGCAGTACTTC. Translated: CASSLFQGNYEQYF. Drawing the rest from reference TRBV7-6 and TRBJ2-7, the complete variable domain is GAGVSQSPRYKVTKRGQDVALRCDPISGHVSLYWYRQALGQGPEFLTYFNYEAQQDKSGLPNDRFSAERPEGSISTLTIQRTEQRDSAMYRCASSLFQGNYEQYFGPGTRLTVT.